These 17 T cell receptor beta chains were sequenced from one sample in a study of T cell responses to AZD1222 COVID-19 vaccine. Libraries were prepared by immunoSEQ multiplex PCR; TCRdb keeps only in-frame clonotypes and omits some of them. This sample has some 100,000 clones, with over 90% found just once. Sequencing was performed on peripheral blood, taken on day 0 of AZD1222 vaccination. The receptors were gathered from an adult in good health.

This clone was detected only once. This chain links TRBV19 with TRBJ2-1, with D maybe TRBD1 (7 bases). This CDR3 comprises 13 residues. Germline CDR1 LNHDA, CDR2 SQIVND (reference sequence). V dropped 6 bases and J dropped 6 bases, with 12 bases sitting between them. The CDR3 sequence is CASRRGRGNEQFF. DNA of the CDR3: TGTGCCAGTAGGAGGGGGCGGGGCAATGAGCAGTTCTTC.

The chain recombines TRBV20-1 with TRBJ1-5, with 7 nucleotides matching TRBD1. Germline assignment: CDR1 DFQATT and CDR2 SNEGSKA (reference sequence). V gave up 3 bases and J gave up 11 bases; unmatched junction bases: 22. This CDR3 has 17 residues. The CDR3 sequence: CSASAGSGGRRREAQHF. The CDR3 nucleotides read TGCAGTGCTAGTGCCGGGTCAGGGGGGCGCCGGAGGGAGGCCCAGCATTTT.

V gene TRBV7-9 combines with J gene TRBJ1-4, with 8 bases lining up with TRBD1. Germline CDR1 is SEHNR and CDR2 is FQNEAQ (reference sequence). The CDR3 runs 17 residues. Trimming cost V 6 bases and J 0 bases; bases outside gene matches: 9. CDR3 residues: CASSLTGGAATNEKLFF. Written as DNA, the CDR3 is TGTGCCAGCAGTTTAACAGGGGGGGCTGCAACTAATGAAAAACTGTTTTTT.

The rearrangement uses TRBV7-2 and TRBJ2-2; 13 nucleotides line up with TRBD2. CDR1 and CDR2 from the germline V gene are SGHTA and FQGNSA. This CDR3 contains 16 residues. V dropped 3 bases and J dropped 4; count of bases not matched to a gene: 2. This CDR3 is CASSLGLAGLTGELFF. In DNA form, the CDR3 reads TGTGCCAGCAGCTTGGGACTAGCGGGACTCACCGGGGAGCTGTTTTTT.

The V call is TRBV28, the J call TRBJ1-5; D gene uncertain. The V gene lost 9 bases and the J gene lost 2 bases, with 11 bases spanning the gap. The V gene's germline CDR1 is MDHEN and CDR2 SYDVKM. The CDR3 contains 13 residues. The CDR3 loop reads CASLQSGNQPQHF. CDR3 sequence (DNA): TGTGCCAGTCTCCAGTCTGGCAATCAGCCCCAGCATTTT.

V gene TRBV6-5 combines with J gene TRBJ1-4; TRBD1 matches at 10 bases. Germline V gene sequence: CDR1 MNHEY, CDR2 SVGAGI. This CDR3 has 14 residues. Unmatched junction bases numbered 8, after V lost 5 bases and J lost 11 bases. Written as DNA, the CDR3 is TGTGCCAGCAGTCAGGACAGGGGGGCCCGGAAACTGTTTTTT. Encoded protein: CASSQDRGARKLFF.

V and J are TRBV5-6 and TRBJ2-7; 9 nucleotides align to TRBD2. The length of the CDR3 is 15 residues. Trimming cost V 4 bases and J 4 bases; bases outside gene matches: 9. Germline loops: CDR1 SGHDT, CDR2 YYEEEE. CDR3 nucleotide sequence: TGTGCCAGCAGCCCCCTAGCGGGATATTCTTACGAGCAGTACTTC. The encoded protein is CASSPLAGYSYEQYF. The full variable domain, with the rest looked up from reference TRBV5-6 and TRBJ2-7, is DAGVTQSPTHLIKTRGQQVTLRCSPKSGHDTVSWYQQALGQGPQFIFQYYEEEERQRGNFPDRFSGHQFPNYSSELNVNALLLGDSALYLCASSPLAGYSYEQYFGPGTRLTVT.

V is TRBV28 and J is TRBJ2-1, with 8 bases aligning to TRBD2. The ends lost 5 bases at V and 9 bases at J; junction bases unmatched: 12. The V gene's germline CDR1 is MDHEN and CDR2 SYDVKM. This CDR3 has 15 residues. DNA for the CDR3: TGTGCCAGCAGTGCTATTGGTGGGAGCGGGGGTGAGCAGTTCTTC. Residues: CASSAIGGSGGEQFF.

The V gene is TRBV11-2, the J gene TRBJ1-1, with D hard to call. Germline V gene lookup returns CDR1 SGHAT and CDR2 FQNNGV. CDR3 length: 16 amino acids. The ends were cut back, 0 bases at V and 0 bases at J, with 11 bases in the middle. The CDR3 sequence: CASSLDLMGVNTEAFF. The CDR3 DNA follows: TGTGCCAGCAGCTTAGATCTAATGGGCGTGAACACTGAAGCTTTCTTT.

This chain links TRBV11-2 with TRBJ2-7; D perhaps matches TRBD2 (5 bases). Germline V CDR1 and CDR2: SGHAT, FQNNGV. The length of the CDR3 is 12 residues. The germline V and J ends were trimmed by 0 bases and 6 bases, with 6 bases remaining between them. CDR3 in DNA: TGTGCCAGCAGCTTAGAACGGGGCGAGCAGTACTTC. Translated, it gives CASSLERGEQYF.

The chain is built from TRBV15 and TRBJ2-2; perhaps TRBD2 as D (5 bases). Germline loops: CDR1 LNHNV, CDR2 YYDKDF (reference sequence). The CDR3 is made up of 15 amino acids. V shed 3 bases and J shed 4 bases, with 12 bases lying between them. CDR3 region: CATSRGREGTGELFF. The CDR3 DNA follows: TGTGCCACCAGCAGGGGCCGGGAAGGCACCGGGGAGCTGTTTTTT.

The chain is built from TRBV5-4 and TRBJ2-3; TRBD2 matches at 9 bases. V lost 2 bases, J lost 2 bases, and 6 bases stayed unmatched. The V gene's germline CDR1 is SGHNT and CDR2 YYREEE (reference sequence). The CDR3 length is 16 residues. The CDR3 spells CASSFMLAGPTDTQYF. In nucleotides, the CDR3 is TGTGCCAGCAGCTTCATGCTAGCGGGACCCACAGATACGCAGTATTTT. The full variable domain, rest sourced from reference TRBV5-4 and TRBJ2-3, is ETGVTQSPTHLIKTRGQQVTLRCSSQSGHNTVSWYQQALGQGPQFIFQYYREEENGRGNFPPRFSGLQFPNYSSELNVNALELDDSALYLCASSFMLAGPTDTQYFGPGTRLTVL.

The V call is TRBV5-8, the J call TRBJ2-7, with D maybe TRBD2 (7 bases). The CDR3 is made up of 16 amino acids. V was trimmed by 5 bases and J by 5 bases, leaving 23 bases between them. The germline gives CDR1 SGHTS, CDR2 YDEGEE. The CDR3 DNA is TGTGCCAGCAGTTTGTCTCGGGGGGCGCCTATAAACGAGCAGTACTTC. It codes for CASSLSRGAPINEQYF.

A remark on this clone: Other DNA sequences in this sample translate to the same CDR3. J is TRBJ2-7 and V is TRBV30; D not resolved. This CDR3 spans 13 amino acids. V lost 0 bases, J lost 2 bases, and 8 bases lay in between. The germline gives CDR1 GTSNPN, CDR2 SVGIG (reference sequence). CDR3 sequence (DNA): TGTGCCTGGAGTGTACTGGACCCCTACGAGCAGTACTTC. It encodes CAWSVLDPYEQYF.

CDR3 nucleotides: TGTGCCAGCAGCCCCTCGGGGTGGGGAAACACCATATATTTT. Amino acids: CASSPSGWGNTIYF. This chain joins TRBV7-2 and TRBJ1-3, with unresolved D. Trimming left V 5 bases short and J 4 bases short, with 12 bases between. Germline V lookup: CDR1 SGHTA, CDR2 FQGNSA. CDR3 size: 14 residues.

The chain uses TRBV5-4 and TRBJ2-7, with D maybe TRBD2 (5 bases). The V and J ends lost 0 bases and 2 bases respectively, with 12 bases between them. CDR3 length: 15 residues. The germline gives CDR1 SGHNT, CDR2 YYREEE (reference sequence). The chain's CDR3 is CASSLGSSTTYEQYF. In DNA, the CDR3 is TGTGCCAGCAGCTTGGGGTCTAGCACAACCTACGAGCAGTACTTC.

The chain has TRBV5-4 and TRBJ2-3; TRBD2 matches at 10 bases. Germline lookup yields CDR1 SGHNT and CDR2 YYREEE (reference sequence). There are 16 residues in the CDR3. J gave up 2 bases and V 2 bases, and 5 bases lay outside the gene matches. The DNA of the CDR3 is TGTGCCAGCAGCTTACAACTAGCGGGGTTCACAGATACGCAGTATTTT. Translated: CASSLQLAGFTDTQYF.